One and the same sample provided the 30 T cell receptor beta chains below, sequenced in a study of blood T cell repertoires in COVID-19. The protocol was immunoSEQ multiplex PCR, while the TCRdb copy is restricted to in-frame clones and leaves out a portion. Of 270,000 or so clones listed, roughly 85% were seen once; the top ten hold around 10%. Sequencing used peripheral blood. These receptors all stem from a woman aged 45-65 years who had recovered from COVID-19.

The chain links TRBV6-1 to TRBJ2-3; TRBD2 matches at 11 bases. The CDR3 covers 17 residues. Per germline, CDR1 MNHNS and CDR2 SASEGT. J gave up 0 bases and V 3 bases, and 5 bases lay outside the gene matches. Here the CDR3 reads CASSEGLADSSTDTQYF. The CDR3 bases are TGTGCCAGCAGTGAGGGACTAGCGGATTCTAGCACAGATACGCAGTATTTT.

The chain employs TRBV7-3 and TRBJ2-1; no firm D call. The CDR3 is made up of 15 amino acids. The germline V gene has CDR1 SGHTA and CDR2 FQGTGA. V lost 2 bases and J 0 bases, leaving 8 bases between the germline ends. The CDR3 region has the DNA TGTGCCAGCAGCTTACGTATTAGCTCCTACAATGAGCAGTTCTTC. Protein sequence: CASSLRISSYNEQFF.

As concerns this clone: Other DNA variants within this sample encode the same CDR3. This sequence joins TRBV18 and TRBJ2-7; D is perhaps TRBD1 (6 bases). V lost 2 bases and J lost 0, with 8 bases in between. The CDR3 runs to 14 residues. In germline, CDR1 is KGHSH, CDR2 LQKENI. CDR3 in DNA: TGTGCCAGCTCACCAACAGGGAGCTCCTACGAGCAGTACTTC. Translating it yields CASSPTGSSYEQYF.

This clone was seen a few times. The chain employs TRBV29-1 and TRBJ2-7; the D gene is possibly TRBD2 (5 bases). Trimming stripped 5 bases from V and 1 base from J, with 9 bases between. CDR3 length equals 12 residues. CDR1 SQVTM and CDR2 ANQGSEA come from the germline V gene. CDR3 sequence (DNA): TGCAGCGTTACGACGGGGTCCTACGAGCAGTACTTC. Protein product: CSVTTGSYEQYF.

This sequence joins TRBV7-9 and TRBJ1-2, with 9 bases matching TRBD1. The germline V gene encodes CDR1 SEHNR and CDR2 FQNEAQ (reference sequence). The CDR3 spans 13 residues. J gave up 8 bases and V 3 bases, and 4 bases lay outside the gene matches. CDR3 DNA: TGTGCCAGCAGCTTCTGGACAGGGGACGGCTACACCTTC. This translates into CASSFWTGDGYTF.

This chain joins TRBV7-8 and TRBJ1-2; D is possibly TRBD1 (6 bases). This CDR3 comprises 14 residues. The germline V gene has CDR1 SGHVS and CDR2 FQNEAQ. V shed 1 base and J shed 5 bases, with 11 bases lying between them. The CDR3 spells CASSLDRQGYGYTF. Written as DNA, the CDR3 is TGTGCCAGCAGCTTAGATAGGCAGGGGTATGGCTACACCTTC.

This clone came up a few times. The gene calls are TRBV7-8 and TRBJ1-4, with TRBD1 matching 11 bases. This CDR3 region has 15 residues. V lost 5 bases, J lost 5 bases, and 4 bases stayed unmatched. Germline-derived CDR1 and CDR2 are SGHVS and FQNEAQ. The CDR3 reads CASSGQGAGNEKLFF. DNA for the CDR3: TGTGCCAGCAGCGGACAGGGGGCAGGAAATGAAAAACTGTTTTTT.

Only a few counts were recorded for this clone. The CDR3 sequence is CASSLEGAHGYTF. Written as DNA, the CDR3 is TGTGCCAGCAGTTTGGAGGGGGCGCATGGCTACACCTTC. This sequence joins TRBV28 and TRBJ1-2, with TRBD1 identical over 7 bases. The CDR3 sequence is 13 residues long. CDR1 MDHEN and CDR2 SYDVKM come from the germline V gene. Unmatched junction bases numbered 4, after V lost 3 bases and J lost 6 bases.

This clone was seen once. CDR3 region: CASSADRNIQYF. CDR3 nucleotide sequence: TGTGCCAGCAGCGCAGACAGGAACATTCAGTACTTC. The rearrangement uses TRBV5-4 and TRBJ2-4; possibly TRBD1 for D (6 bases). CDR1 and CDR2 from the germline V gene are SGHNT and YYREEE (reference sequence). The CDR3 runs to 12 residues. Trimming took off 4 bases at V and 7 bases at J, with 9 bases between the two ends. The full variable domain, completed using reference TRBV5-4 and TRBJ2-4, is ETGVTQSPTHLIKTRGQQVTLRCSSQSGHNTVSWYQQALGQGPQFIFQYYREEENGRGNFPPRFSGLQFPNYSSELNVNALELDDSALYLCASSADRNIQYFGAGTRLSVL.

The chain has TRBV28 and TRBJ1-5, with D possibly being TRBD1 (5 bases). Trimming cost V 4 bases and J 7 bases, with 14 bases left between them. The CDR3 length is 14 residues. Germline loops: CDR1 MDHEN, CDR2 SYDVKM. CDR3 region: CASSSQMGRQPQHF. Here the CDR3 DNA reads TGTGCCAGCAGTTCACAGATGGGGCGCCAGCCCCAGCATTTT.

The J gene is TRBJ1-3, the V gene TRBV2; tentatively, D is TRBD1 (6 bases). The CDR3 sequence is 15 residues long. The germline CDR1 and CDR2 sequences are SNHLY and FYNNEI. Trimming stripped 3 bases from V and 4 bases from J, with 13 bases between. CDR3: CASSEGGAGGNTIYF. The CDR3, as DNA: TGTGCCAGCAGTGAGGGGGGGGCTGGAGGAAACACCATATATTTT.

J is TRBJ2-1 and V is TRBV18; TRBD1 is a possible D gene (6 bases). Between the trimmed V and J ends, which lost 4 bases and 4 bases, there was a span of 8 bases. The CDR3 is 13 residues long. CDR1 is KGHSH and CDR2 is LQKENI in the germline V gene. The CDR3, as DNA: TGTGCCAGCTCACTACAGGGTTACAATGAGCAGTTCTTC. Encoded protein: CASSLQGYNEQFF. Combining the CDR3 with reference TRBV18 and TRBJ2-1 gives the whole variable domain NAGVMQNPRHLVRRRGQEARLRCSPMKGHSHVYWYRQLPEEGLKFMVYLQKENIIDESGMPKERFSAEFPKEGPSILRIQQVVRGDSAAYFCASSLQGYNEQFFGPGTRLTVL.

This clone appeared once. J is TRBJ2-3 and V is TRBV28; 10 positions agree with TRBD2. Germline CDR1 is MDHEN and CDR2 is SYDVKM. This CDR3 comprises 15 residues. J gave up 6 bases and V 5 bases, and 8 bases lay outside the gene matches. The chain's CDR3 is CASSPSGGAPDTQYF. In DNA, the CDR3 is TGTGCCAGCAGTCCGAGCGGGGGGGCCCCCGATACGCAGTATTTT. The full variable domain, its missing parts supplied by reference TRBV28 and TRBJ2-3, is DVKVTQSSRYLVKRTGEKVFLECVQDMDHENMFWYRQDPGLGLRLIYFSYDVKMKEKGDIPEGYSVSREKKERFSLILESASTNQTSMYLCASSPSGGAPDTQYFGPGTRLTVL.

The gene calls are TRBV28 and TRBJ2-5, with TRBD1 as a possible D gene (6 bases). V lost 3 bases and J lost 7, with 15 bases in between. The CDR3 sequence is 14 residues long. The V gene's germline CDR1 is MDHEN and CDR2 SYDVKM. CDR3 in amino acids: CASSFPGVRATQYF. The CDR3 nucleotides are TGTGCCAGCAGTTTCCCAGGGGTCCGGGCGACCCAGTACTTC.

The genes are TRBV3-1 (or the pseudogene TRBV3-2) and TRBJ1-6; possible D gene TRBD1, 6 bases. This CDR3 spans 14 amino acids. Germline CDR1 LGHDT, CDR2 YNNKEL (reference sequence). The V and J ends lost 6 bases and 8 bases respectively, with 14 bases between them. For the CDR3, the DNA is TGTGCCAGCAGAGATACAGGGTTTTATTCACCCCTCCACTTT. Encoded protein: CASRDTGFYSPLHF.

The chain carries TRBV19 and TRBJ1-5, with 8 bases that match TRBD1. The CDR3 runs to 15 residues. CDR1 and CDR2 from the germline V gene are LNHDA and SQIVND (reference sequence). J lost 3 bases, V lost 5 bases, and 6 bases had no gene match. The CDR3 is CASSVGQVNNQPQHF. The DNA of the CDR3 is TGTGCCAGTAGTGTGGGACAGGTAAACAATCAGCCCCAGCATTTT.

The rearrangement uses TRBV25-1 and TRBJ1-1; 7 nucleotides match TRBD1. CDR1 MGHDK and CDR2 SYGVNS come from the germline V gene. The CDR3 runs 14 residues. V gave up 8 bases and J gave up 4 bases; unmatched junction bases: 10. The CDR3 nucleotides read TGTGCCAGCCAAAAGGAGGGGGCAAGCACTGAAGCTTTCTTT. It encodes CASQKEGASTEAFF.

V gene TRBV19 combines with J gene TRBJ2-3; the match to TRBD1 covers 7 bases. CDR1 is LNHDA, CDR2 SQIVND, per germline (reference sequence). The CDR3 extends over 15 amino acids. V lost 7 bases to trimming and J lost 5 bases; unmatched junction nucleotides: 12. The CDR3 loop reads CASTPLQGSGDTQYF. The CDR3 DNA reads TGTGCCAGTACCCCTTTACAGGGGTCGGGAGATACGCAGTATTTT.

The chain carries TRBV27 and TRBJ2-7; tentative D call: TRBD1 (6 bases). The V gene's germline CDR1 is MNHEY and CDR2 SMNVEV (reference sequence). This CDR3 comprises 16 residues. The V and J ends lost 8 bases and 0 bases respectively, with 20 bases between them. This CDR3 reads CASGHPPGDFSYEQYF. CDR3 DNA sequence: TGTGCCAGCGGGCACCCCCCAGGGGATTTCTCCTACGAGCAGTACTTC.

In its sample, this clone was seen once. This rearrangement joins TRBV28 to TRBJ1-6; 7 nucleotides line up with TRBD1. The ends lost 5 bases at V and 4 bases at J; junction bases unmatched: 11. The germline CDR1 and CDR2 sequences are MDHEN and SYDVKM. The CDR3 length is 17 residues. The CDR3 reads CASSLRYTGAYNSPLHF. In nucleotides, the CDR3 is TGTGCCAGCAGTCTCAGATATACAGGGGCATATAATTCACCCCTCCACTTT. Based on the CDR3 plus reference TRBV28 and TRBJ1-6, the full variable domain is DVKVTQSSRYLVKRTGEKVFLECVQDMDHENMFWYRQDPGLGLRLIYFSYDVKMKEKGDIPEGYSVSREKKERFSLILESASTNQTSMYLCASSLRYTGAYNSPLHFGNGTRLTVT.

With respect to this clone: Other DNA sequences of this sample code for an identical CDR3. The chain uses TRBV6-2 or TRBV6-3 and TRBJ1-5; D perhaps matches TRBD1 (5 bases). The germline CDR1 and CDR2 sequences are MNHEY and SVGEGT. Trimming shortened V by 4 bases and J by 1 base, and 11 bases separated the two germline ends. This CDR3 has 15 residues. Written as DNA, the CDR3 is TGTGCCAGCAGTTCTCAGGGCCTGAGCAATCAGCCCCAGCATTTT. Translated, it gives CASSSQGLSNQPQHF.

The chain has TRBV2 and TRBJ1-4; TRBD1 is a possible D gene (5 bases). The CDR3 runs 13 residues. The V gene lost 6 bases and the J gene lost 6 bases, with 11 bases spanning the gap. Germline V gene data show CDR1 as SNHLY and CDR2 as FYNNEI. The CDR3 nucleotides read TGTGCCAGCAGGCGGGGGTCGGATGAAAAACTGTTTTTT. It is translated as CASRRGSDEKLFF.

Only one count was recorded for this clone. The chain combines TRBV30 with TRBJ1-1; D not resolved. With 5 bases removed from V and 0 bases from J, the gap between germline ends came to 16 bases. This CDR3 comprises 15 residues. Per the germline V gene, CDR1 is GTSNPN and CDR2 is SVGIG (reference sequence). The CDR3 bases are TGTGCCTGGGGCCGGGGATTGGGGATGAACACTGAAGCTTTCTTT. Its protein is CAWGRGLGMNTEAFF.

The chain couples TRBV2 to TRBJ2-7, with D maybe TRBD2 (6 bases). CDR1 SNHLY and CDR2 FYNNEI come from the germline V gene. This CDR3 region has 15 residues. V dropped 3 bases and J dropped 2 bases, with 14 bases sitting between them. The CDR3 nucleotides read TGTGCCAGCAGTGACGGTGTGGACTACACCTACGAGCAGTACTTC. Translation: CASSDGVDYTYEQYF.

The chain combines TRBV19 with TRBJ1-2; the D gene is possibly TRBD1 (6 bases). The CDR3 loop spans 15 amino acids. The germline CDR1 and CDR2 sequences are LNHDA and SQIVND (reference sequence). V lost 4 bases and J lost 6, with 18 bases in between. The CDR3 DNA reads TGTGCCAGTAGTACCCTAACAGGGCTTCGGGATGGCTACACCTTC. Its translation: CASSTLTGLRDGYTF.

The chain couples TRBV9 to TRBJ2-7; D is unresolved. The germline V gene encodes CDR1 SGDLS and CDR2 YYNGEE. The V and J ends lost 4 bases and 2 bases respectively, with 10 bases between them. The CDR3 spans 13 residues. CDR3 bases: TGTGCCAGCAGCATACACCGAACCTACGAGCAGTACTTC. Translated: CASSIHRTYEQYF.

V and J are TRBV7-3 and TRBJ1-6; possibly TRBD1 for D (5 bases). CDR1 and CDR2 (germline): SGHTA, FQGTGA. V was clipped by 10 bases and J by 10 bases, with 20 bases between them. The CDR3 contains 14 residues. The CDR3 region is CAIITGTSGSPLHF. The CDR3 DNA is TGTGCCATAATCACCGGGACCAGCGGGTCACCCCTCCACTTT.

The J gene is TRBJ1-5, the V gene TRBV2; D perhaps matches TRBD1 (6 bases). Germline assignment: CDR1 SNHLY and CDR2 FYNNEI. This CDR3 has 15 residues. V gave up 6 bases and J gave up 4 bases, with 16 bases separating them. The CDR3 region is CASRDQGKGNQPQHF. The DNA for the CDR3 is TGTGCCAGCAGGGATCAGGGGAAGGGGAATCAGCCCCAGCATTTT.

The CDR3 loop is CASSLQDRNTEAFF. The CDR3, as DNA: TGTGCCAGCTCACTTCAGGACAGGAACACTGAAGCTTTCTTT. The V and J genes are TRBV18 and TRBJ1-1; a possible D gene is TRBD1 (6 bases). The CDR3 consists of 14 residues. CDR1 is KGHSH and CDR2 is LQKENI in the germline V gene. V was pared by 4 bases and J by 1 base, with 10 bases between.

The chain couples TRBV7-9 to TRBJ1-2; no reliable D call. The germline CDR1 and CDR2 sequences are SEHNR and FQNEAQ (reference sequence). With 2 bases removed from V and 6 bases from J, the gap between germline ends came to 10 bases. The CDR3 contains 13 residues. The CDR3 DNA is TGTGCCAGCAGCTTATGGGAGATGAATGGCTACACCTTC. Translated, it gives CASSLWEMNGYTF.